The 2 T cell receptor beta chains listed next were all sequenced from one sample in a study of blood T cell repertoires in COVID-19. The repertoire was sequenced with immunoSEQ multiplex PCR; TCRdb's copy has only in-frame clones and lacks some. The profile shows 260,000 or so clones, 82% of them singletons. The source material was peripheral blood. The receptors here all came from a woman in her seventies with acute or convalescent COVID-19.

The chain recombines TRBV7-8 with TRBJ1-1; tentative D call: TRBD1 (6 bases). The CDR3 runs to 16 residues. Germline V gene lookup returns CDR1 SGHVS and CDR2 FQNEAQ. V shed 6 bases and J shed 0 bases, with 17 bases lying between them. CDR3 in amino acids: CASSQTWGHMNTEAFF. The CDR3 region has the DNA TGTGCCAGCAGTCAAACCTGGGGACATATGAACACTGAAGCTTTCTTT.

CDR3 sequence reads: CASSLGGQLRSGANVLTF. The CDR3 DNA reads as TGTGCCAGCAGCCTGGGTGGGCAGCTTCGCTCTGGGGCCAACGTCCTGACTTTC. This rearrangement joins TRBV9 to TRBJ2-6; no clear D gene. There are 18 residues in the CDR3. In germline, CDR1 is SGDLS, CDR2 YYNGEE. V shed 4 bases and J shed 0 bases, with 17 bases lying between them. Full variable domain (outside the CDR3, taken from reference TRBV9 and TRBJ2-6): DSGVTQTPKHLITATGQRVTLRCSPRSGDLSVYWYQQSLDQGLQFLIQYYNGEERAKGNILERFSAQQFPDLHSELNLSSLELGDSALYFCASSLGGQLRSGANVLTFGAGSRLTVL.